This entry concerns a single T cell receptor (beta chain). Its target antigen remains unknown. No much larger clone exists at a distance of one base, and base qualities are not known. This record comes from a study of blood T cell repertoires in COVID-19 (dated by TCRdb to 2018 to 2020). For the wider study: Collaborator samples came from the United States, Italy and Spain and covered acute and convalescent phases of COVID-19. The material from the prospective study consisted of cDNA or gDNA derived from T cells, B-cell-depleted T cells, or PBMCs. The dataset comprised deeply sampled blood TCRbeta repertoires from subjects exposed to, actively infected with, or recovered from COVID-19. HLA class I and class II types, where available, came from metadata supplied by the sample provider rather than from assay-based typing. Samples came from the ongoing ImmuneRACE study (first 160 participants) plus 1,254 subjects from 6 global collaborators. Nearly every sample came with metadata listing a de-identified subject ID, COVID-19 status, age in years and sex. The repertoires were released in a freely available public database meant as a resource for research on the immune response to SARS-CoV-2.

What the work shows at the level of the full study, not this receptor alone: The amount of clinical and demographic metadata varied by source and participant and was provided uncurated.

In the prospective study, participants were about 18 to 95 years old, resided in under 30 geographic areas of the United States, and were enrolled through a virtual design. To assign participants to cohorts, the prospective study relied on clinical history that participants themselves reported in a screening survey and a study questionnaire. For ImmuneRACE Cohort 3, a participant was defined as recovered based on two consecutive negative NP/OP PCR tests, clearance by a healthcare professional, or resolution of symptoms. Each participant in the prospective study had whole blood, serum and a nasopharyngeal or oropharyngeal swab collected by mobile phlebotomists. Over an approximately 2-month period, participants in the prospective study had the option of providing additional blood draws and questionnaires. Before DNA extraction, prospective study blood samples were shipped either frozen or at room temperature.

TCRbeta CDR3 regions were amplified from genomic DNA by means of the immunoSEQ Assay, a bias-controlled multiplex PCR. In the authors' own workflow: Within the assay, amplification of reference gene primers was used to estimate how many nucleated cells each sample contained. To quantify the absolute abundance of each unique TCRbeta CDR3 rearrangement, sequence reads were collapsed and filtered. For each sample, productive Simpson clonality was calculated as the square root of Simpson's diversity index over productive rearrangements. TCRdb holds this immuneACCESS table with in-frame rearrangements only. Some clones are missing; in checked studies, unresolved V genes explain under half, and the rest has no known cause. That table gives V, J and clone size, and the DNA gave D and trimming. The sample profile shows fewer than 150,000 clones; roughly four fifths of them were found once. Under 20% of the sample belongs to the ten largest clones.

This TCR derives from a man aged 25-45 years who had recovered from COVID-19. Input material: PBMCs or T cells enriched from blood (not recorded which).

The DNA sequence reads TGTGCCAGCAGCCTTCGGACAGTCTTCTCTGGAAACACCATATATTTT. The resulting protein is CASSLRTVFSGNTIYF. The rearranged segments are TRBV3-1 (or the pseudogene TRBV3-2) and TRBJ1-3, with TRBD1 perhaps the D gene, on 6 matching bases. CDR1 LGHDT and CDR2 YNNKEL were looked up in the germline V gene (reference sequence). The germline ends are 13 bases apart after V is trimmed by 4 bases and J by 0 bases. Including cysteine and phenylalanine, the CDR3 has 16 amino acids. Solely the CDR3 DNA is kept, with 48 bases framed from the first base.